What follows are 30 T cell receptor beta chains derived from one specimen sequenced in a study of blood T cell repertoires in COVID-19. Data came from immunoSEQ multiplex PCR; TCRdb stores just in-frame clones and leaves some out. The sample shows 290,000 or so clones, 70% to 90% of them seen only once. What was sequenced was peripheral blood. These receptors originate from a man over 45 with active or convalescent COVID-19.

This rearrangement joins TRBV6-1 to TRBJ2-2; 10 bases agree with TRBD1. With V trimmed by 4 bases and J by 8 bases, 13 bases remained unmatched. Germline CDR1 and CDR2: MNHNS and SASEGT. The CDR3 is 17 residues long. This chain's CDR3 is CASSAKTGGRSDGELFF. CDR3 sequence (DNA): TGTGCCAGCAGTGCGAAGACAGGGGGCCGTTCAGATGGGGAGCTGTTTTTT.

This clone appeared once. This chain uses TRBV2 with TRBJ1-2; the D gene is possibly TRBD1 (5 bases). V was trimmed by 5 bases and J by 1 base, leaving 8 bases between them. CDR3 length: 13 amino acids. The germline CDR1 and CDR2 sequences are SNHLY and FYNNEI. The CDR3 reads CASSLDSNYGYTF. The CDR3 DNA follows: TGTGCCAGCAGTCTAGACAGTAACTATGGCTACACCTTC.

The chain couples TRBV28 to TRBJ2-3; D is possibly TRBD2 (6 bases). V shed 3 bases and J shed 2 bases, with 12 bases lying between them. Germline V CDR1 and CDR2: MDHEN, SYDVKM. The CDR3 loop spans 15 amino acids. CDR3 residues: CASSFGGLLTDTQYF. In nucleotides, the CDR3 is TGTGCCAGCAGTTTTGGAGGGCTCCTCACAGATACGCAGTATTTT.

The chain links TRBV9 to TRBJ2-2; 12 nucleotides line up with TRBD1. CDR3 length equals 23 residues. Per germline, CDR1 SGDLS and CDR2 YYNGEE. The junction had 19 bases not matched to a gene; V was cut back by 0 bases and J by 1 base. The chain's CDR3 is CASSVGRRRDRGQVRENTGELFF. The CDR3 bases are TGTGCCAGCAGCGTAGGCCGCCGCCGGGACAGGGGGCAGGTTAGGGAGAACACCGGGGAGCTGTTTTTT.

The chain carries TRBV7-9 and TRBJ1-1; D is uncertain. CDR1 is SEHNR, CDR2 FQNEAQ, per germline (reference sequence). V lost 4 bases and J 7 bases, leaving 13 bases between the germline ends. The CDR3 sequence is 13 residues long. This CDR3 reads CASSSIDNFEAFF. CDR3 in DNA: TGTGCCAGCAGCTCCATTGACAACTTTGAAGCTTTCTTT.

This chain connects TRBV7-9 to TRBJ2-5; possible D gene TRBD2, 6 bases. CDR3 length equals 15 residues. With 5 bases removed from V and 5 bases from J, the gap between germline ends came to 18 bases. The germline CDR1 and CDR2 sequences are SEHNR and FQNEAQ (reference sequence). CDR3 coding DNA: TGTGCCAGCAGCATTGCTTCTGGACGGGGGGAGACCCAGTACTTC. It specifies CASSIASGRGETQYF.

The table lists this clone with a few counts. The chain has TRBV4-3 and TRBJ2-5, with D possibly being TRBD2 (5 bases). This CDR3 has 14 residues. V gave up 3 bases and J gave up 2 bases, with 10 bases separating them. Looked up from germline, CDR1 is LGHNA and CDR2 is YSLEER. The CDR3: CASSQYRGQETQYF. CDR3 bases: TGCGCCAGCAGCCAGTACCGGGGACAAGAGACCCAGTACTTC.

The chain is built from TRBV19 and TRBJ1-1; TRBD1 is a possible D gene (5 bases). Between the trimmed V and J ends, which lost 6 bases and 5 bases, there was a span of 13 bases. This CDR3 contains 13 residues. The germline gives CDR1 LNHDA, CDR2 SQIVND (reference sequence). Here the CDR3 reads CASSPRQRTEAFF. The DNA of the CDR3 is TGTGCCAGTAGCCCTCGACAGAGAACTGAAGCTTTCTTT.

This clone came up a few times. V is TRBV4-3 and J is TRBJ2-5, with D perhaps matching TRBD1 (6 bases). The V end lost 0 bases, the J end lost 2 bases, and 10 bases lay between the germline ends. Germline V gene lookup returns CDR1 LGHNA and CDR2 YSLEER. The CDR3 has 15 amino acids. CDR3 loop: CASSQDVQGQETQYF. The CDR3 DNA reads TGCGCCAGCAGCCAAGATGTGCAGGGGCAAGAGACCCAGTACTTC.

The chain carries TRBV24-1 and TRBJ2-3; D is unresolved. V lost 3 bases, J lost 0 bases, and 9 bases lay in between. The length of the CDR3 is 15 residues. Germline CDR1 and CDR2: KGHDR and SFDVKD. The CDR3 spells CATSDPSTSTDTQYF. For the CDR3, the DNA is TGTGCCACCAGTGATCCCTCGACTAGCACAGATACGCAGTATTTT.

The gene calls are TRBV5-4 and TRBJ1-2, with D possibly being TRBD1 (6 bases). The CDR3 sequence is 15 residues long. CDR1 and CDR2 from the germline V gene are SGHNT and YYREEE (reference sequence). The V end was cut by 0 bases, the J end by 4 bases, with 13 bases between. The CDR3: CASSLAETGGYGYTF. CDR3 coding DNA: TGTGCCAGCAGCTTGGCCGAGACAGGTGGCTATGGCTACACCTTC.

Concerning this clone: The junction does not match germline at one end; this may be a read error. The chain uses TRBV12-3 or TRBV12-4 and TRBJ1-1, with D possibly being TRBD1 (6 bases). The CDR3 runs to 11 residues. Written as DNA, the CDR3 is TGTGCCAGCAGTTTTCGGACAGATCATTCCTTT. It is translated as CASSFRTDHSF.

The chain links TRBV19 to TRBJ2-1; TRBD1 matches 7 bases. With 2 bases clipped from V and 2 bases from J, the junction kept 0 bases outside the gene matches. Germline V gives CDR1 LNHDA, CDR2 SQIVND (reference sequence). The CDR3 has 14 amino acids. The CDR3 region is CASSITGAYNEQFF. The DNA of the CDR3 is TGTGCCAGTAGTATAACAGGGGCCTACAATGAGCAGTTCTTC.

V usage is TRBV19 and J usage is TRBJ2-1; 11 nucleotides match TRBD2. The CDR3 runs 15 residues. Trimming cost V 2 bases and J 5 bases; bases outside gene matches: 2. Germline CDR1 and CDR2: LNHDA and SQIVND (reference sequence). CDR3 loop: CASSISSGRHNEQFF. In nucleotides, the CDR3 is TGTGCCAGTAGTATATCTAGCGGGAGGCACAATGAGCAGTTCTTC.

In its sample, this clone was seen once. This rearrangement joins TRBV3-1 (or the pseudogene TRBV3-2) to TRBJ2-1; 10 positions agree with TRBD2. Germline CDR1 reads LGHDT; CDR2 reads YNNKEL (reference sequence). The CDR3 loop spans 18 amino acids. Losses at the gene ends were 4 bases for V and 0 bases for J; bases not matched to a gene: 9. The CDR3 spells CASSLRTSGWSSYNEQFF. The CDR3 region has the DNA TGTGCCAGCAGCCTACGGACTAGCGGTTGGAGCTCCTACAATGAGCAGTTCTTC.

This rearrangement joins TRBV18 to TRBJ1-4; no firm D call. Germline V gene sequence: CDR1 KGHSH, CDR2 LQKENI. Trimming cost V 3 bases and J 3 bases, with 20 bases left between them. This CDR3 has 18 amino acids. For the CDR3, the DNA is TGTGCCAGCTCACCTGAGGTCAGCCCTGGAGCGGCTAATGAAAAACTGTTTTTT. This codes for CASSPEVSPGAANEKLFF. Together with reference TRBV18 and TRBJ1-4, the CDR3 gives the full variable domain: NAGVMQNPRHLVRRRGQEARLRCSPMKGHSHVYWYRQLPEEGLKFMVYLQKENIIDESGMPKERFSAEFPKEGPSILRIQQVVRGDSAAYFCASSPEVSPGAANEKLFFGSGTQLSVL.

V gene TRBV6-5 combines with J gene TRBJ2-5; TRBD2 aligns across 10 bases. Per the germline V gene, CDR1 is MNHEY and CDR2 is SVGAGI. V shed 5 bases, J shed 4 bases, and the junction held 7 bases outside the gene matches. The CDR3 spans 15 residues. CDR3 nucleotide sequence: TGTGCCAGCAGTCGAACCGGGACTAGCGTAGAGACCCAGTACTTC. It specifies CASSRTGTSVETQYF.

The chain combines TRBV11-3 with TRBJ2-1; perhaps TRBD2 as D (6 bases). V was cut by 4 bases and J by 4 bases, with 11 bases left in between. Germline lookup yields CDR1 SGHNT and CDR2 YENEEA. This CDR3 region has 14 residues. The CDR3 bases are TGTGCCAGCAGCTCCGGGACTTATTACAATGAGCAGTTCTTC. Its protein product is CASSSGTYYNEQFF. Full variable domain (rest looked up from reference TRBV11-3 and TRBJ2-1): EAGVVQSPRYKIIEKKQPVAFWCNPISGHNTLYWYLQNLGQGPELLIRYENEEAVDDSQLPKDRFSAERLKGVDSTLKIQPAELGDSAVYLCASSSGTYYNEQFFGPGTRLTVL.

The V gene is TRBV19, the J gene TRBJ1-2; D gene uncertain. The CDR3 spans 13 residues. The germline V gene encodes CDR1 LNHDA and CDR2 SQIVND (reference sequence). Trimming removed 3 bases from V and 7 bases from J, with 12 bases in between. In nucleotides, the CDR3 is TGTGCCAGTAGTATGAACCGACTTACTGGCTACACCTTC. Its protein product is CASSMNRLTGYTF.

The table lists this clone with a few counts. The chain is built from TRBV27 and TRBJ1-2; possibly TRBD1 for D (6 bases). The germline V and J ends were trimmed by 6 bases and 7 bases, with 9 bases remaining between them. The CDR3 is 11 residues long. CDR1 is MNHEY and CDR2 is SMNVEV in the germline V gene (reference sequence). The CDR3 spells CASRQGVGYTF. The CDR3 DNA sequence: TGTGCCAGCAGACAGGGAGTTGGCTACACCTTC.

J is TRBJ2-7 and V is TRBV28, with 11 positions matching TRBD1. Germline CDR1 and CDR2: MDHEN and SYDVKM. The CDR3 consists of 15 residues. Losses at the gene ends were 7 bases for V and 3 bases for J; bases not matched to a gene: 8. CDR3 DNA: TGTGCCAGCATCCCGGACAGGGGGCGCATCTACGAGCAGTACTTC. This encodes CASIPDRGRIYEQYF.

CDR3 DNA: TGTGCCAGCAGCTTCGGAACGGGAGGGGGGGAGCTGTTTTTT. Its translation: CASSFGTGGGELFF. The V call is TRBV5-4, the J call TRBJ2-2, with TRBD2 matching 8 bases. Germline lookup yields CDR1 SGHNT and CDR2 YYREEE (reference sequence). The CDR3 covers 14 residues. Trimming cost V 2 bases and J 8 bases; bases outside gene matches: 5.

The CDR3 loop reads CSVGQGDNQPQHF. DNA of the CDR3: TGCAGCGTTGGACAGGGGGACAATCAGCCCCAGCATTTT. The rearrangement links TRBV29-1 to TRBJ1-5, with 9 bases aligning to TRBD1. The CDR3 spans 13 residues. CDR1 is SQVTM, CDR2 ANQGSEA, per germline. The ends lost 4 bases at V and 3 bases at J; junction bases unmatched: 1.

The CDR3, as DNA: TGTGCCAGCAGCTTACGGGGGAGGGGCGTTTCCCCCTACGAGCAGTACTTC. Protein product: CASSLRGRGVSPYEQYF. The V and J genes are TRBV7-6 and TRBJ2-7, with TRBD2 matching 7 bases. Germline CDR1 SGHVS, CDR2 FNYEAQ. This CDR3 is 17 amino acids long. V lost 2 bases to trimming and J lost 2 bases; unmatched junction nucleotides: 12.

In DNA, the CDR3 is TGCGCCAGCAGCCCTAGCGGGAGGACCTCCTACAATGAGCAGTTCTTC. Translating it yields CASSPSGRTSYNEQFF. J is TRBJ2-1 and V is TRBV4-1; 11 bases fit TRBD2. J lost 0 bases, V lost 4 bases, and 2 bases had no gene match. This CDR3 comprises 16 residues. Germline lookup yields CDR1 MGHRA and CDR2 YSYEKL.

The chain combines TRBV5-6 with TRBJ1-2; 11 nucleotides agree with TRBD1. The CDR3 is 15 residues long. V was pared by 4 bases and J by 5 bases, with 7 bases of the junction left unmatched. Germline V lookup: CDR1 SGHDT, CDR2 YYEEEE. CDR3 nucleotide sequence: TGTGCCAGCAGCAGCGGGACAGGGGGTTTGTATGGCTACACCTTC. This sequence encodes CASSSGTGGLYGYTF.

This sequence joins TRBV7-3 and TRBJ2-1; 9 nucleotides align to TRBD2. In germline, CDR1 is SGHTA, CDR2 FQGTGA. The CDR3 spans 15 residues. V was clipped by 2 bases and J by 9 bases; unmatched bases: 8. The chain's CDR3 is CASSLGASGEGEQFF. CDR3 in DNA: TGTGCCAGCAGCTTAGGGGCTAGCGGGGAGGGTGAGCAGTTCTTC.

The chain joins TRBV27 to TRBJ1-6; D uncertain. The CDR3 contains 14 residues. Germline V gives CDR1 MNHEY, CDR2 SMNVEV (reference sequence). V was trimmed by 7 bases and J by 6 bases, leaving 13 bases between them. The CDR3 region is CASTAAGFNSPLHF. CDR3 nucleotides: TGTGCCAGCACCGCCGCAGGTTTTAATTCACCCCTCCACTTT.

This chain links TRBV7-2 with TRBJ2-5; 10 bases agree with TRBD1. The CDR3 consists of 15 residues. V gave up 3 bases and J gave up 5 bases; unmatched junction bases: 6. Germline CDR1 reads SGHTA; CDR2 reads FQGNSA. The CDR3 bases are TGTGCCAGCAGCTTGATGACAGGGGGCTTGGAGACCCAGTACTTC. Translation gives CASSLMTGGLETQYF. Full variable domain (remainder filled in from reference TRBV7-2 and TRBJ2-5): GAGVSQSPSNKVTEKGKDVELRCDPISGHTALYWYRQSLGQGLEFLIYFQGNSAPDKSGLPSDRFSAERTGGSVSTLTIQRTQQEDSAVYLCASSLMTGGLETQYFGPGTRLLVL.

This clone was seen just once. One end of the junction does not line up with germline, which may come from a read error. The DNA for the CDR3 is TGTGCCAGCAGTCCGCTCCCGACAGCGGGAGCGGTCTTC. It specifies CASSPLPTAGAVF. The genes are TRBV27 and TRBJ2-1, with 8 bases that match TRBD2. There are 13 residues in the CDR3. Germline CDR1 and CDR2: MNHEY and SMNVEV (reference sequence).